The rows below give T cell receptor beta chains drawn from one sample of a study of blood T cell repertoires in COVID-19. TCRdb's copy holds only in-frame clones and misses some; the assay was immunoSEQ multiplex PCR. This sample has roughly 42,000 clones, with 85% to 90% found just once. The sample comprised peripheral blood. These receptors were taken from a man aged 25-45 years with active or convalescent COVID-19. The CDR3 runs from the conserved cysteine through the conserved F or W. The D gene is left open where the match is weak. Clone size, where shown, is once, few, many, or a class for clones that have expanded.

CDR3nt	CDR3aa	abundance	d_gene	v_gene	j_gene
TGCGCCAGCAGCCGGGCTTCGGTCAGGGGAAACACTGAAGCTTTCTTT	CASSRASVRGNTEAFF	NA	NA	TRBV5-1	TRBJ1-1
TGTGCCAGCAGCTCTAAGACAGGGTTGAGGACTGAAGCTTTCTTT	CASSSKTGLRTEAFF	NA	TRBD1	TRBV11-3	TRBJ1-1
TGTGCCAGCAGCTTAGGGAGCAGAACCACCTCTGGGGCCAACGTCCTGACTTTC	CASSLGSRTTSGANVLTF	NA	NA	TRBV7-8	TRBJ2-6
TGTGCCAGCTGGGGACAGGGGTACAATGAGCAGTTCTTC	CASWGQGYNEQFF	NA	TRBD1	TRBV7-2	TRBJ2-1
TGTGCCAGCAGCACCTGGACTAGCGGGGGCGAGCAGTTCTTC	CASSTWTSGGEQFF	NA	TRBD2	TRBV7-9	TRBJ2-1
TGTGCCAGTAGTATGCTAGGTGCCTACAATGAGCAGTTCTTC	CASSMLGAYNEQFF	NA	NA	TRBV19	TRBJ2-1
TGTGCCACCAGCCACCGGACAGGCAACTATGGCTACACCTTC	CATSHRTGNYGYTF	NA	TRBD1	TRBV15	TRBJ1-2
TGTGCCACCAGCAGGGGGTGGGGAGGAAGAAGTGAAAAACTGTTTTTT	CATSRGWGGRSEKLFF	few	NA	TRBV15	TRBJ1-4
TGCGCCAGCAGCCAACAGCACAGGGGGCTTGGGGGCACCGGGGAGCTGTTTTTT	CASSQQHRGLGGTGELFF	once	TRBD1	TRBV4-3	TRBJ2-2
TGTGCCAGCAGTTTCCAAAATAAGAGGACCGGGGAGCTGTTTTTT	CASSFQNKRTGELFF	NA	NA	TRBV28	TRBJ2-2
TGTGCCAGCAGCTTGGAGACTAGCGGGAAGCATGAGCAGTTCTTC	CASSLETSGKHEQFF	NA	TRBD2	TRBV5-4	TRBJ2-1
TGTGCCAGTAGTATAGGGGCTACTGAAGCTTTCTTT	CASSIGATEAFF	NA	NA	TRBV19	TRBJ1-1
TGTGCCACAGGCTTAGGGGCCACCGAACCCCTCCACTTT	CATGLGATEPLHF	NA	NA	TRBV2	TRBJ1-6
TGCGCCAGCAGCCAACCCGACAGGGTGGGAGAGACCCAGTACTTC	CASSQPDRVGETQYF	NA	TRBD1	TRBV4-1	TRBJ2-5
TGTGCCAGCAGCCGCAGGGTCGCAAACTCTGGAAACACCATATATTTT	CASSRRVANSGNTIYF	NA	NA	TRBV3-1/TRBV3-2	TRBJ1-3
TGCAGTGCTAGTAAACAGGGAGACACTGAAGCTTTCTTT	CSASKQGDTEAFF	NA	NA	TRBV20-1	TRBJ1-1
TGTGCCAGTAGTAGGAACAGGGGCTACGAGCAGTACTTC	CASSRNRGYEQYF	NA	TRBD1	TRBV19	TRBJ2-7
TGTGCCAGCAGCTGGGACAGCCACACTGAAGCTTTCTTT	CASSWDSHTEAFF	NA	TRBD1	TRBV5-6	TRBJ1-1
TGTGCCAGTAGGGCAGGGGTTGGCACTGAAGCTTTCTTT	CASRAGVGTEAFF	NA	NA	TRBV19	TRBJ1-1
TGTGCCAGCAGCCCGGACTTTGGGGGGAACAATGAGCAGTTCTTC	CASSPDFGGNNEQFF	NA	NA	TRBV5-5	TRBJ2-1
TGTGCCAGCAGCTTAGGGCCCGCCTACGAGCAGTACTTC	CASSLGPAYEQYF	NA	NA	TRBV11-2	TRBJ2-7
TGTGCCAGCAGTATCCCGACTGGCAATCAGCCCCAGCATTTT	CASSIPTGNQPQHF	NA	NA	TRBV28	TRBJ1-5
TGTGCCAGTAGTATAGAGTTCGGCGGGACCTGGGGAGATACGCAGTATTTT	CASSIEFGGTWGDTQYF	NA	NA	TRBV19	TRBJ2-3
TGTGCCAGCAGCTTAGGGGATGGGGCCCCCAATTCACCCCTCCACTTT	CASSLGDGAPNSPLHF	NA	NA	TRBV11-2	TRBJ1-6
TGTGCCAGCAGCGGTACAGGGGGAACGGCTGAAGCTTTCTTT	CASSGTGGTAEAFF	NA	TRBD1	TRBV9	TRBJ1-1
TGTGCCAGTAGGGGATGGGACAGAGCTAACTATGGCTACACCTTC	CASRGWDRANYGYTF	NA	TRBD1	TRBV19	TRBJ1-2
TGTGCCAGCAGTTACACGGGGGGGGACGTACTGTTTTTT	CASSYTGGDVLFF	NA	NA	TRBV6-5	TRBJ1-4
TGTGCCACCAGCAGAGCTAGAGGCCTCGGTAATGAAAAACTGTTTTTT	CATSRARGLGNEKLFF	NA	NA	TRBV15	TRBJ1-4
TGTGCCAGCAGTTTAGCGGGAGTTTGGGAGACCCAGTACTTC	CASSLAGVWETQYF	once	TRBD2	TRBV7-2	TRBJ2-5
TGTGCCAGTAGTCCTTTGGAGACAGGGGCCACTGAAGCTTTCTTT	CASSPLETGATEAFF	NA	TRBD1	TRBV19	TRBJ1-1
TGTGCCAGCAGCTTAGGCCCAGGGACAGGGAAGCTGTTTTTT	CASSLGPGTGKLFF	NA	TRBD1	TRBV11-2	TRBJ2-2
TGTGCCAGCACCCTGGGAGTTGCGGGGGCGTACAATGAGCAGTTCTTC	CASTLGVAGAYNEQFF	NA	NA	TRBV27	TRBJ2-1
TGCACCAGCAGCCAAGATGGACACCCAACCTATAGCAATCAGCCCCAGCATTTT	CTSSQDGHPTYSNQPQHF	NA	NA	TRBV1	TRBJ1-5
TGTGCCAGCAGCCCCACTAAATTGGATACGCAGTATTTT	CASSPTKLDTQYF	NA	NA	TRBV4-2	TRBJ2-3
TGCGCCAGCAGCCTTAGGACAGGGGGCACAGATACGCAGTATTTT	CASSLRTGGTDTQYF	NA	TRBD1	TRBV4-1	TRBJ2-3
TGCGCCAGCAGCTTGGGCAGGTCTAACCAAGAGACCCAGTACTTC	CASSLGRSNQETQYF	NA	NA	TRBV5-1	TRBJ2-5